The 20 T cell receptor beta chains presented below share a single source sample, sequenced in a study of regulatory T cells in long-lasting Graves disease. Time point meaning: newly diagnosed GD, antithyroid drugs for less than 3 months. RNA isolated from PBMCs was used to make the TCR library. Building of the TCR beta libraries involved iRepertoire HTBI primers and Arm-PCR of CDR3 regions. TCRdb processed the multiplex PCR reads anew with MiXCR; each CDR3 protein has one entry. The table has around 420,000 distinct CDR3 sequences, 15% seen once. This same sample was also part of a study on T cells in Graves' hyperthyroidism and ophthalmopathy.

Sequenced here: peripheral blood mononuclear cells (PBMCs), sampled at new diagnosis, from a patient treated with antithyroid drugs. All receptors come from a woman aged 35 to 49 with Graves disease.

This clonotype was observed many times. The chain has TRBV3-1 and TRBJ2-1; D may match TRBD1 or TRBD2 (5 bases each). CDR3 length equals 16 residues. Looked up from germline, CDR1 is LGHDT and CDR2 is YNNKEL (reference sequence). V was clipped by 0 bases and J by 6 bases, with 15 bases between them. The CDR3 DNA reads TGTGCCAGCAGCCAAGAGGGGGTCGTGAAGGGCAATGAGCAGTTCTTC. The encoded protein is CASSQEGVVKGNEQFF.

In its sample, this clonotype was seen many times. V gene TRBV30 combines with J gene TRBJ2-2, with D possibly being TRBD1 or TRBD2 (5 bases each). With 1 base removed from V and 8 bases from J, the gap between germline ends came to 5 bases. There are 11 residues in the CDR3. Germline values: CDR1 GTSNPN, CDR2 SVGIG (reference sequence). This chain's CDR3 is CAWSGGGELFF. The CDR3 DNA reads TGTGCCTGGAGTGGGGGGGGGGAGCTGTTTTTT.

This chain uses TRBV12-3 or TRBV12-4 with TRBJ2-3; 13 positions match TRBD2. V lost 6 bases to trimming and J lost 4 bases; unmatched junction nucleotides: 10. The CDR3 consists of 17 residues. The CDR3 reads CASRRGLAGSKADTQYF. As DNA, the CDR3 is TGTGCCAGCAGACGGGGACTAGCGGGAAGTAAAGCAGATACGCAGTATTTT.

The sample holds many counts of this clonotype. V usage is TRBV20-1 and J usage is TRBJ1-5, with D perhaps TRBD1 (6 bases). CDR3 length: 14 amino acids. V lost 3 bases to trimming and J lost 1 base, with 10 bases between them. CDR1 is DFQATT and CDR2 is SNEGSKA in the germline V gene (reference sequence). The CDR3 DNA follows: TGCAGTGCTAGCCGGGGGCTGAGCAATCAGCCCCAGCATTTT. Protein product: CSASRGLSNQPQHF.

This clonotype was seen repeatedly, ten times or more. The genes are TRBV15 and TRBJ2-1; 8 bases align to TRBD2. V shed 2 bases, J shed 4 bases, and the junction held 19 bases outside the gene matches. Germline CDR1 reads LNHNV; CDR2 reads YYDKDF (reference sequence). The length of the CDR3 is 20 residues. The CDR3 here is CATSRPHGVAGRLAYNEQFF. The DNA of the CDR3 is TGTGCCACCAGCAGACCTCACGGAGTAGCGGGGAGGTTAGCTTACAATGAGCAGTTCTTC.

The V call is TRBV13, the J call TRBJ2-7, with a weak D call TRBD1 (5 bases). The V end was cut by 3 bases, the J end by 9 bases, with 15 bases between. This CDR3 has 13 residues. Germline CDR1 and CDR2: PRHDT and FYEKMQ (reference sequence). The CDR3 bases are TGTGCCAGCAGCTTGGACACAGAGAAAGGGCAGTACTTC. Residues: CASSLDTEKGQYF.

This clonotype was seen many times. This sequence joins TRBV15 and TRBJ2-3; D remains ambiguous. CDR1 is LNHNV, CDR2 YYDKDF, per germline (reference sequence). This CDR3 is 14 amino acids long. Trimming took 8 bases from V and 2 from J, leaving 14 bases between them. The CDR3 coding sequence is TGTGCCACCTCAGCCTCACCCGACACAGATACGCAGTATTTT. Protein product: CATSASPDTDTQYF.

The sample holds many counts of this clonotype. The chain links TRBV5-4 to TRBJ2-5; D is unclear. Germline CDR1 SGHNT, CDR2 YYREEE (reference sequence). The CDR3 is made up of 14 amino acids. The V and J ends lost 0 bases and 2 bases respectively, with 8 bases between them. The CDR3 protein is CASSLDPGQETQYF. The CDR3 DNA sequence: TGTGCCAGCAGCTTGGACCCCGGGCAAGAGACCCAGTACTTC.

This clonotype was picked up many times. The V and J genes are TRBV25-1 and TRBJ2-5; tentative D call: TRBD1 (6 bases). Trimming stripped 4 bases from V and 5 bases from J, with 14 bases between. CDR3 length: 14 residues. Germline lookup yields CDR1 MGHDK and CDR2 SYGVNS. CDR3 sequence: CASSGHRVWETQYF. The CDR3 DNA follows: TGTGCCAGCAGTGGACACAGGGTTTGGGAGACCCAGTACTTC.

This clonotype was observed a few times. CDR3 bases: TGCAGCGTTGCTAATTGGGGAGGAAACACCATATATTTT. Translating it yields CSVANWGGNTIYF. This chain links TRBV29-1 with TRBJ1-3; D is unresolved. V gave up 4 bases and J gave up 4 bases, with 11 bases separating them. CDR1 SQVTM and CDR2 ANQGSEA come from the germline V gene. The CDR3 has 13 amino acids.

This clonotype was picked up many times. V is TRBV5-5 and J is TRBJ2-2; no clear D. Trimming removed 4 bases at V and 7 bases at J, with 11 bases between. The CDR3 covers 13 residues. Germline CDR1 reads SGHKS; CDR2 reads YYEKEE (reference sequence). CDR3 sequence: CASSPPGGGELFF. The CDR3 nucleotides read TGTGCCAGCAGCCCGCCGGGTGGCGGGGAGCTGTTTTTT.

This clonotype was detected only a few times. The J gene is TRBJ1-5, the V gene TRBV4-2; TRBD1 agrees at 9 bases. The CDR3 length is 15 residues. The germline V gene encodes CDR1 LGHNA and CDR2 YNFKEQ. The J segment lost 6 bases and the V segment lost 1 base, leaving 4 bases of the junction unmatched. CDR3 nucleotide sequence: TGTGCCAGCAGCCAAGCTGGGACAGGGAGTCAGCCCCAGCATTTT. It yields the protein CASSQAGTGSQPQHF.

V and J are TRBV2 and TRBJ1-2; 9 bases line up with TRBD1. J lost 8 bases, V lost 4 bases, and 8 bases had no gene match. The V gene's germline CDR1 is SNHLY and CDR2 FYNNEI. This CDR3 contains 14 residues. CDR3 sequence reads: CASSAEGTGNGYTF. Written as DNA, the CDR3 is TGTGCCAGCAGTGCCGAAGGGACAGGGAACGGCTACACCTTC.

This clonotype was recorded at least ten times. V is TRBV7-9 and J is TRBJ2-2; 14 positions match TRBD2. Germline CDR1 is SEHNR and CDR2 is FQNEAQ (reference sequence). V trimming: 5 bases; J trimming: 0 bases; junction bases outside the gene matches: 5. The CDR3 is made up of 18 amino acids. The CDR3 DNA follows: TGTGCCAGCAGCGGGACTAGCGGGAGCCTCGCGAACACCGGGGAGCTGTTTTTT. This sequence encodes CASSGTSGSLANTGELFF.

In this sample, this clonotype turned up many times. The chain joins TRBV6-1 to TRBJ2-2, with TRBD1 matching 9 bases. The CDR3 loop spans 16 amino acids. Germline V gene sequence: CDR1 MNHNS, CDR2 SASEGT. The trim removed 5 bases at V and 6 bases at J, leaving 10 bases unmatched. CDR3 loop: CASSPAGTGRAGELFF. The CDR3 region has the DNA TGTGCCAGCAGTCCGGCCGGGACAGGGCGCGCCGGGGAGCTGTTTTTT.

This clonotype was detected many times. This chain connects TRBV2 to TRBJ2-5; D is unresolved. The CDR3 consists of 11 residues. V shed 7 bases and J shed 7 bases, with 10 bases lying between them. Germline assignment: CDR1 SNHLY and CDR2 FYNNEI. The CDR3 is CASTPDGTQYF. The CDR3 bases are TGTGCCAGCACGCCGGACGGGACCCAGTACTTC.

The V gene is TRBV19, the J gene TRBJ2-3; 11 bases fit TRBD1. Per germline, CDR1 LNHDA and CDR2 SQIVND (reference sequence). The CDR3 loop spans 15 amino acids. The junction had 8 bases not matched to a gene; V was cut back by 6 bases and J by 6 bases. CDR3 protein: CASSGSGTGGDTQYF. CDR3 DNA: TGTGCCAGTAGCGGATCCGGGACAGGGGGGGATACGCAGTATTTT.

The V call is TRBV5-4, the J call TRBJ2-3; 8 nucleotides agree with TRBD1. The CDR3 contains 18 residues. Germline V lookup: CDR1 SGHNT, CDR2 YYREEE (reference sequence). Germline trimming cut 0 bases from V and 3 bases from J; bases unmatched to any gene: 12. CDR3 bases: TGTGCCAGCAGCTTGGCCGACAGGGGTACCTACGGGACAGATACGCAGTATTTT. It is translated as CASSLADRGTYGTDTQYF.

The chain joins TRBV18 to TRBJ2-2, with TRBD1 as a possible D gene (6 bases). V lost 2 bases, J lost 9 bases, and 10 bases lay in between. Germline V gene lookup returns CDR1 KGHSH and CDR2 LQKENI. The CDR3 covers 13 residues. The CDR3 region is CASSPSRGRELFF. CDR3 sequence (DNA): TGTGCCAGCTCACCATCCAGGGGCCGGGAGCTGTTTTTT.

The chain combines TRBV20-1 with TRBJ2-7; perhaps TRBD2 as D (6 bases). Germline CDR1 is DFQATT and CDR2 is SNEGSKA (reference sequence). CDR3 length: 16 residues. V was shortened by 0 bases and J by 7 bases, with 22 bases between the two germline ends. CDR3 coding DNA: TGCAGTGCTAGAGACGACTCCGGACGGAGGGATAGAGAGCAGTACTTC. Translated, it gives CSARDDSGRRDREQYF.